Shown below are 18 T cell receptor beta chains from a single sample sequenced in a study of blood T cells in healthy people across ages. Alongside a J-beta primer mix, a sample-barcoded 5' primer served in a second PCR lasting about 7 to 12 cycles. In TCRdb, the 5' RACE reads were re-called with MiXCR into one record per CDR3 protein. The sample includes some 1.6 million distinct CDR3 sequences, around 35% of them seen just once. The sequencing input was blood. Receptors originate from a woman in her 30s in good health.

The chain recombines TRBV6-2 or TRBV6-3 with TRBJ1-5, with D uncertain. V dropped 2 bases and J dropped 3 bases, with 8 bases sitting between them. The germline gives CDR1 MNHEY, CDR2 SVGEGT. The CDR3 covers 14 residues. Here the CDR3 reads CASSYGIFNQPQHF. Here the CDR3 DNA reads TGTGCCAGCAGTTACGGCATCTTCAATCAGCCCCAGCATTTT.

This clonotype turned up a few times. This chain links TRBV27 with TRBJ2-3; TRBD2 matches at 8 bases. Germline loops: CDR1 MNHEY, CDR2 SMNVEV (reference sequence). This CDR3 is built from 18 residues. The ends lost 5 bases at V and 7 bases at J; junction bases unmatched: 20. The CDR3 loop reads CASSAYYGGELGIHTQYF. CDR3 sequence (DNA): TGTGCCAGCAGTGCTTATTACGGGGGGGAACTCGGCATTCATACGCAGTATTTT.

CDR3 sequence reads: CASSKRDLAKNIQYF. CDR3 in DNA: TGTGCCAGCAGCAAGCGGGACCTAGCCAAAAACATTCAGTACTTC. The chain is built from TRBV6-5 and TRBJ2-4, with 7 bases fitting TRBD2. The germline V gene encodes CDR1 MNHEY and CDR2 SVGAGI. After removal of 6 bases from V and 0 bases from J, the junction contained 5 bases not matched to a gene. The CDR3 contains 15 residues.

Only one count was recorded for this clonotype. Without the conserved terminal phenylalanine or tryptophan, this CDR3 likely stems from a read error. The chain is built from TRBV12-3 or TRBV12-4 and TRBJ2-1; D might be TRBD1 or TRBD2, each matching 7 bases. The length of the CDR3 is 17 residues. The CDR3 region has the DNA TGTGCCAGCAGAATCTCAGGGGGGGAGGGCCGAAACAAGGAGCAGTTCTGC. This sequence encodes CASRISGGEGRNKEQFC.

The chain uses TRBV6-6 and TRBJ1-2, with 8 bases that match TRBD1. V trimming: 5 bases; J trimming: 4 bases; junction bases outside the gene matches: 6. The CDR3 runs 14 residues. Germline CDR1 MNHNY, CDR2 SVGAGI (reference sequence). CDR3 region: CASSRTGNAYGYTF. CDR3 nucleotides: TGTGCCAGCAGTAGGACAGGGAACGCCTATGGCTACACCTTC.

The gene calls are TRBV28 and TRBJ2-1; TRBD2 aligns across 11 bases. Unmatched junction bases numbered 12, after V lost 6 bases and J lost 11 bases. Germline lookup yields CDR1 MDHEN and CDR2 SYDVKM. The CDR3 consists of 15 residues. The CDR3 is CASRPGLAGQLKQFF. The CDR3 bases are TGTGCCAGCAGGCCCGGACTAGCGGGTCAGCTTAAGCAGTTCTTC.

This clonotype came up a few times. This sequence joins TRBV11-2 and TRBJ1-2, with TRBD1 identical over 7 bases. The trim removed 4 bases at V and 6 bases at J, leaving 8 bases unmatched. The CDR3 extends over 14 amino acids. The germline V gene has CDR1 SGHAT and CDR2 FQNNGV. CDR3 residues: CASSSPGTEDGYTF. DNA of the CDR3: TGTGCCAGCAGCTCGCCCGGGACAGAAGATGGCTACACCTTC.

In this sample, this clonotype turned up a few times. CDR3 DNA: TGTGCCAGCAGCTCGACAGGGCGCGACTATGGCTACACCTTC. Its translation is CASSSTGRDYGYTF. V gene TRBV27 combines with J gene TRBJ1-2, with 7 bases aligning to TRBD1. The ends lost 6 bases at V and 3 bases at J; junction bases unmatched: 7. CDR1 MNHEY and CDR2 SMNVEV come from the germline V gene (reference sequence). The CDR3 loop spans 14 amino acids.

The rearrangement links TRBV20-1 to TRBJ1-2, with unresolved D. CDR1 and CDR2 (germline): DFQATT, SNEGSKA (reference sequence). Trimming pared 3 bases from V and 3 bases from J, leaving 11 bases between. CDR3 length equals 13 residues. DNA of the CDR3: TGCAGTGCTAGCTTGGTCAGTGACTATGGCTACACCTTC. Protein sequence: CSASLVSDYGYTF.

This clonotype showed up just a few times. The rearrangement joins TRBV25-1 to TRBJ1-6; the D gene is possibly TRBD1 (6 bases). CDR3 length: 15 residues. CDR1 MGHDK and CDR2 SYGVNS come from the germline V gene. With 1 base removed from V and 7 bases from J, the gap between germline ends came to 11 bases. Written as DNA, the CDR3 is TGTGCCAGCAGTGAATCCAACAGGGAGAATTCACCCCTCCACTTT. Translated, it gives CASSESNRENSPLHF.

This clonotype was seen a handful of times. The chain links TRBV9 to TRBJ1-2; weak D call: TRBD1 (5 bases). The V end lost 2 bases, the J end lost 4 bases, and 15 bases lay between the germline ends. The germline V gene has CDR1 SGDLS and CDR2 YYNGEE. CDR3 size: 15 residues. The chain's CDR3 is CASSVGHPDTYGYTF. The CDR3 nucleotides are TGTGCCAGCAGCGTGGGGCACCCAGATACCTATGGCTACACCTTC.

The chain uses TRBV6-5 and TRBJ2-6; 7 positions match TRBD2. The CDR3 sequence is 19 residues long. Germline V gene lookup returns CDR1 MNHEY and CDR2 SVGAGI. V gave up 0 bases and J gave up 3 bases; unmatched junction bases: 11. CDR3 coding DNA: TGTGCCAGCAGTTACTCGGACCCGGGGGGTGGCTTTGGGGCCAACGTCCTGACTTTC. Protein product: CASSYSDPGGGFGANVLTF.

The V gene is TRBV20-1, the J gene TRBJ1-2; 8 positions match TRBD1. There are 13 residues in the CDR3. Losses at the gene ends were 4 bases for V and 4 bases for J; bases not matched to a gene: 5. The germline gives CDR1 DFQATT, CDR2 SNEGSKA (reference sequence). The CDR3 DNA is TGCAGTGCTACCGACAGGGGAATCTATGGCTACACCTTC. Its translation: CSATDRGIYGYTF.

The chain joins TRBV7-9 to TRBJ2-7; either TRBD1 or TRBD2 may fit D (5 bases each). The CDR3 is 13 amino acids. Trimming took off 4 bases at V and 6 bases at J, with 13 bases between the two ends. Germline CDR1 is SEHNR and CDR2 is FQNEAQ (reference sequence). In nucleotides, the CDR3 is TGTGCCAGCAGCTATTCGGGGCTCGGCGAGCAGTACTTC. Its protein is CASSYSGLGEQYF.

The CDR3 DNA sequence: TGTGCCAGTAGAAGGCCAGGGTTGGACAATGAGCAGTTCTTC. Residues: CASRRPGLDNEQFF. This chain uses TRBV19 with TRBJ2-1; possible D gene TRBD1, 5 bases. The CDR3 covers 14 residues. Between the trimmed V and J ends, which lost 6 bases and 5 bases, there was a span of 14 bases. Germline V gene sequence: CDR1 LNHDA, CDR2 SQIVND (reference sequence).

A word on this clonotype: A much larger clone differs from this one at a single base, so this may be a read error. J is TRBJ2-5 and V is TRBV10-3; D possibly matches TRBD1 or TRBD2 (5 bases each). The CDR3 totals 14 residues. Germline assignment: CDR1 ENHRY and CDR2 SYGVKD. The CDR3 nucleotides read TGTGCCATCGGTGAGGCCGGGGCTGGGGAGACCCAGTACTTC. Translating it yields CAIGEAGAGETQYF.

This clonotype occurred a few times. The V call is TRBV15, the J call TRBJ1-2; D remains unclear. The CDR3 length is 15 residues. The V gene lost 3 bases and the J gene lost 0 bases, with 11 bases spanning the gap. CDR1 is LNHNV, CDR2 YYDKDF, per germline (reference sequence). The CDR3 DNA sequence: TGTGCCACCAGCAGCGGGAACCTAGCTAACTATGGCTACACCTTC. This codes for CATSSGNLANYGYTF.

The V and J genes are TRBV9 and TRBJ2-7; possibly TRBD2 for D (6 bases). CDR1 and CDR2 (germline): SGDLS, YYNGEE. The CDR3 sequence is 16 residues long. Trimming cost V 0 bases and J 1 base, with 14 bases left between them. CDR3 protein: CASSVGGSGTSYEQYF. CDR3 in DNA: TGTGCCAGCAGCGTAGGGGGTAGCGGAACATCCTACGAGCAGTACTTC. Combining the CDR3 with reference TRBV9 and TRBJ2-7 gives the whole variable domain DSGVTQTPKHLITATGQRVTLRCSPRSGDLSVYWYQQSLDQGLQFLIQYYNGEERAKGNILERFSAQQFPDLHSELNLSSLELGDSALYFCASSVGGSGTSYEQYFGPGTRLTVT.